This TCR beta chain is from a study of technical replicates of blood from a few donors. Germline V lookup: CDR1 LNHDA, CDR2 SQIVND (reference sequence). The CDR3 spans 15 residues. V dropped 10 bases and J dropped 3; count of bases not matched to a gene: 10. Sequenced by immunoSEQ multiplex PCR; TCRdb stores in-frame clones only, minus some. The repertoire consists of 81,000 or so clones, with approximately 97% occurring once and the leading ten covering 0.2%. The specimen sequenced was T cells isolated from PBMCs. The receptor was derived from a human donor in good health. This chain uses TRBV19 with TRBJ2-5; 11 bases fit TRBD2. DNA for the CDR3: TGTGCCACGTCTCGACTAGCGGGAAGGGAAGAGACCCAGTACTTC. Protein: CATSRLAGREETQYF.